Presented here are 21 T cell receptor beta chains from one specimen sequenced in a study of Tregs in tolerant kidney transplant recipients. The table came from immunoSEQ multiplex PCR; TCRdb's copy has only in-frame clones and leaves some out. This sample has about 240,000 clones, with 80% to 85% found just once. Sequenced sample: CD4+ T cells from blood. The receptor source for this set is a human donor in good health.

The chain uses TRBV5-6 and TRBJ2-7; TRBD2 matches at 7 bases. V shed 4 bases and J 0 bases; nucleotides not matched to a gene: 10. This CDR3 spans 16 amino acids. Germline CDR1 SGHDT, CDR2 YYEEEE. The CDR3 is CASSPTQRGFSYEQYF. CDR3 sequence (DNA): TGTGCCAGCAGCCCCACCCAGCGGGGCTTCTCCTACGAGCAGTACTTC.

The chain has TRBV5-1 and TRBJ2-1, with 15 positions matching TRBD2. V lost 4 bases, J lost 7 bases, and 3 bases stayed unmatched. The germline V gene encodes CDR1 SGHRS and CDR2 YFSETQ. The CDR3 runs to 15 residues. CDR3 sequence reads: CASSPGTSGGNEQFF. As DNA, the CDR3 is TGCGCCAGCAGCCCGGGGACTAGCGGGGGGAATGAGCAGTTCTTC. Full variable domain (outside the CDR3, taken from reference TRBV5-1 and TRBJ2-1): KAGVTQTPRYLIKTRGQQVTLSCSPISGHRSVSWYQQTPGQGLQFLFEYFSETQRNKGNFPGRFSGRQFSNSRSEMNVSTLELGDSALYLCASSPGTSGGNEQFFGPGTRLTVL.

The rearrangement links TRBV7-9 to TRBJ2-7, with a weak D call TRBD1 (5 bases). V gave up 2 bases and J gave up 2 bases, with 10 bases separating them. Germline V CDR1 and CDR2: SEHNR, FQNEAQ (reference sequence). This CDR3 spans 14 amino acids. As DNA, the CDR3 is TGTGCCAGCAGCTTAAGGGGCAGAACCTACGAGCAGTACTTC. This sequence encodes CASSLRGRTYEQYF. Full variable domain (rest looked up from reference TRBV7-9 and TRBJ2-7): DTGVSQNPRHKITKRGQNVTFRCDPISEHNRLYWYRQTLGQGPEFLTYFQNEAQLEKSRLLSDRFSAERPKGSFSTLEIQRTEQGDSAMYLCASSLRGRTYEQYFGPGTRLTVT.

Only one count was recorded for this clone. This sequence joins TRBV5-6 and TRBJ1-2; D ambiguous. V gave up 0 bases and J gave up 4 bases, with 7 bases separating them. CDR1 is SGHDT and CDR2 is YYEEEE in the germline V gene. CDR3 size: 13 residues. Here the CDR3 DNA reads TGTGCCAGCAGCTTGGAGCTGAGCTATGGCTACACCTTC. This sequence encodes CASSLELSYGYTF. The whole variable domain, remainder taken from reference TRBV5-6 and TRBJ1-2, is DAGVTQSPTHLIKTRGQQVTLRCSPKSGHDTVSWYQQALGQGPQFIFQYYEEEERQRGNFPDRFSGHQFPNYSSELNVNALLLGDSALYLCASSLELSYGYTFGSGTRLTVV.

The gene calls are TRBV29-1 and TRBJ1-4; possibly TRBD1 for D (5 bases). Germline values: CDR1 SQVTM, CDR2 ANQGSEA. The CDR3 length is 13 residues. The V end lost 5 bases, the J end lost 4 bases, and 11 bases lay between the germline ends. The DNA for the CDR3 is TGCAGCGTTCAAGGACAACTTAATGAAAAACTGTTTTTT. Translation: CSVQGQLNEKLFF.

The chain recombines TRBV7-2 with TRBJ2-7; TRBD1 is a possible D gene (6 bases). V was pared by 5 bases and J by 3 bases, with 14 bases between. This CDR3 has 14 residues. The germline V gene has CDR1 SGHTA and CDR2 FQGNSA. In DNA, the CDR3 is TGTGCCAGCAGCGAACAGGGTAGTAGCTACGAGCAGTACTTC. Its protein product is CASSEQGSSYEQYF.

The CDR3 DNA is TGTGCCAGCAGTGAAGGGAGGGTTTCCTGGCACAATGAGCAGTTCTTC. Translation gives CASSEGRVSWHNEQFF. This sequence joins TRBV25-1 and TRBJ2-1, with 7 bases aligning to TRBD2. The trim removed 2 bases at V and 5 bases at J, leaving 9 bases unmatched. Germline V gene lookup returns CDR1 MGHDK and CDR2 SYGVNS. This CDR3 spans 16 amino acids.

The gene calls are TRBV4-1 and TRBJ2-1; D is unclear. Per germline, CDR1 MGHRA and CDR2 YSYEKL. CDR3 length: 17 residues. V was clipped by 1 base and J by 0 bases, with 13 bases between them. CDR3: CASSQGNSRSSYNEQFF. The DNA for the CDR3 is TGCGCCAGCAGCCAAGGGAATAGCCGAAGCTCCTACAATGAGCAGTTCTTC.

V gene TRBV6-6 combines with J gene TRBJ1-2, with 8 bases fitting TRBD1. The CDR3 runs to 14 residues. Germline CDR1 and CDR2: MNHNY and SVGAGI (reference sequence). After removal of 6 bases from V and 4 bases from J, the junction contained 7 bases not matched to a gene. The CDR3 nucleotides are TGTGCCAGCAGCACCGGGACAGGAGTCTATGGCTACACCTTC. Amino acid sequence: CASSTGTGVYGYTF.

The genes are TRBV18 and TRBJ1-3, with 8 positions matching TRBD1. Germline-derived CDR1 and CDR2 are KGHSH and LQKENI. The CDR3 has 15 residues. J lost 1 base, V lost 3 bases, and 2 bases had no gene match. The CDR3 sequence is CASSPRTGSGNTIYF. In DNA form, the CDR3 reads TGTGCCAGCTCACCCCGGACAGGGTCTGGAAACACCATATATTTT.

V gene TRBV6-1 combines with J gene TRBJ2-7, with 14 bases fitting TRBD2. The J segment lost 6 bases and the V segment lost 10 bases, leaving 8 bases of the junction unmatched. The CDR3 extends over 14 amino acids. Germline V CDR1 and CDR2: MNHNS, SASEGT. CDR3 in amino acids: CATKGLAGVGEQYF. CDR3 coding DNA: TGTGCCACCAAGGGACTAGCGGGAGTCGGCGAGCAGTACTTC.

Regarding this clone: Distinct nucleotide sequences in the sample also encode this CDR3. The CDR3 region has the DNA TGTGCCAGCAGCGTGGAAGGTACCGGGGCCAACGTCCTGACTTTC. Translating it yields CASSVEGTGANVLTF. The chain is built from TRBV9 and TRBJ2-6; D is unclear. The CDR3 totals 15 residues. Deletions cut 2 bases from V and 4 bases from J, with 10 bases between. Germline V gene lookup returns CDR1 SGDLS and CDR2 YYNGEE.

The chain links TRBV5-5 to TRBJ1-1; possibly TRBD1 for D (5 bases). The CDR3 has 14 residues. V shed 2 bases and J shed 11 bases, with 19 bases lying between them. Germline CDR1 and CDR2: SGHKS and YYEKEE (reference sequence). The CDR3 region has the DNA TGTGCCAGCAGCTTTCAGGGCAGGCTTTTAGGGGCTTTCTTT. Protein: CASSFQGRLLGAFF.

This chain links TRBV15 with TRBJ2-5, with 12 bases lining up with TRBD2. The tail of the sequence fits TRBJ2-7 better, so the J call may be wrong. This CDR3 is built from 15 residues. CDR1 and CDR2 (germline): LNHNV, YYDKDF (reference sequence). This CDR3 is CATSRGLAGDYEQYF. CDR3 DNA sequence: TGTGCCACCAGCAGAGGACTAGCGGGAGACTACGAGCAGTACTTC.

The chain couples TRBV11-2 to TRBJ2-3; 9 bases match TRBD2. CDR1 and CDR2 (germline): SGHAT, FQNNGV. J gave up 0 bases and V 7 bases, and 5 bases lay outside the gene matches. CDR3 size: 15 residues. CDR3 sequence (DNA): TGTGCCAGCAACCTACTAGCGGGTAGCACAGATACGCAGTATTTT. Its translation: CASNLLAGSTDTQYF.

With respect to this clone: In the same sample, other DNA sequences code for this CDR3. The V and J genes are TRBV6-5 and TRBJ2-5; 7 bases line up with TRBD1. CDR3 length: 13 amino acids. J gave up 2 bases and V 6 bases, and 3 bases lay outside the gene matches. Per the germline V gene, CDR1 is MNHEY and CDR2 is SVGAGI. CDR3 nucleotides: TGTGCCAGCAGGCGACAGGGTCAAGAGACCCAGTACTTC. It specifies CASRRQGQETQYF.

This clone was counted a single time. The gene calls are TRBV18 and TRBJ2-7; possible D gene TRBD1, 9 bases. Germline V gene sequence: CDR1 KGHSH, CDR2 LQKENI. CDR3 size: 15 residues. Between the trimmed V and J ends, which lost 4 bases and 9 bases, there was a span of 22 bases. In DNA, the CDR3 is TGTGCCAGCTCACTTAGTAGCGGGACAGGGAGTGGGCAGTACTTC. Translated: CASSLSSGTGSGQYF.

In its sample, this clone was seen a few times. The chain is built from TRBV6-5 and TRBJ2-2; TRBD2 matches 7 bases. V was pared by 5 bases and J by 8 bases, with 8 bases of the junction left unmatched. The CDR3 sequence is 14 residues long. CDR1 MNHEY and CDR2 SVGAGI come from the germline V gene. CDR3 in amino acids: CASSPSGEGGELFF. CDR3 sequence (DNA): TGTGCCAGCAGTCCTTCCGGGGAGGGAGGGGAGCTGTTTTTT.

The chain carries TRBV6-6 and TRBJ2-5, with TRBD2 matching 10 bases. Germline loops: CDR1 MNHNY, CDR2 SVGAGI (reference sequence). Losses at the gene ends were 4 bases for V and 3 bases for J; bases not matched to a gene: 8. This CDR3 is built from 16 residues. The CDR3 coding sequence is TGTGCCAGCAGTTCCAGGGGGACTAGCGCGAAAGAGACCCAGTACTTC. Translated, it gives CASSSRGTSAKETQYF.

This clone was recorded once. The chain couples TRBV5-4 to TRBJ2-2; TRBD2 matches at 7 bases. The trim removed 4 bases at V and 0 bases at J, leaving 9 bases unmatched. CDR1 is SGHNT, CDR2 YYREEE, per germline (reference sequence). The CDR3 has 17 residues. The CDR3 region has the DNA TGTGCCAGCAGCCCTTTAGCGGGCTTCTCGAACACCGGGGAGCTGTTTTTT. This codes for CASSPLAGFSNTGELFF.

This sequence joins TRBV5-1 and TRBJ1-1; no firm D call. Germline V lookup: CDR1 SGHRS, CDR2 YFSETQ. The CDR3 totals 13 residues. V was shortened by 0 bases and J by 6 bases, with 9 bases between the two germline ends. As DNA, the CDR3 is TGCGCCAGCAGCTTGGACCCGAAGGCTGAAGCTTTCTTT. It encodes CASSLDPKAEAFF.